This TCR beta chain is drawn from a study of hypomethylating agent response in myelodysplastic syndrome. Study-level background: Hypomethylating treatment was azacitidine in about 75% of the 11, decitabine in 3 of 11. Broader study findings: Across all patients and within response groups, hypomethylating treatment left richness, diversity and clonality without significant change. After treatment, novel clonotypes emerged more in responders, contracted ones more in non-responders.

Assay: immunoSEQ multiplex PCR; the TCRdb copy retains only in-frame clones and omits some. The sample contains around 5,700 clones, about 88% of which appear only once. To note about this clone: Its cognate antigen is unknown.

Germline V CDR1 and CDR2: SGHTA, FQGNSA. CDR3 size: 15 residues. V lost 5 bases and J 0 bases, leaving 13 bases between the germline ends. The sequence was collected from a human donor with myelodysplastic syndrome. V and J are TRBV7-2 and TRBJ1-1; tentatively, D is TRBD1 (6 bases). Sequenced here: bone marrow, sampled before or after starting hypomethylating agent treatment for myelodysplastic syndrome (not recorded which). The CDR3 spells CASSPDGQLNTEAFF. CDR3 in DNA: TGTGCCAGCAGCCCGGATGGACAGTTGAACACTGAAGCTTTCTTT.